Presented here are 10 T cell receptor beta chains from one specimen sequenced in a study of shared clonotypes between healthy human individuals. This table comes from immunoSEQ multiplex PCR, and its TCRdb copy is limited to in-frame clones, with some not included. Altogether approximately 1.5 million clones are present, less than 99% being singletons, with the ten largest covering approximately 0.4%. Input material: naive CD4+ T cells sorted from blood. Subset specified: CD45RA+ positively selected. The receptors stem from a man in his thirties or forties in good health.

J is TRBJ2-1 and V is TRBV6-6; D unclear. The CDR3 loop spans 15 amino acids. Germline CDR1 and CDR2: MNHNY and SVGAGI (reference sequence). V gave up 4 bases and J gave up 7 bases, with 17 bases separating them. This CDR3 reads CASSFHLDLVNEQFF. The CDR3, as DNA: TGTGCCAGCAGTTTTCACCTAGATCTGGTAAATGAGCAGTTCTTC.

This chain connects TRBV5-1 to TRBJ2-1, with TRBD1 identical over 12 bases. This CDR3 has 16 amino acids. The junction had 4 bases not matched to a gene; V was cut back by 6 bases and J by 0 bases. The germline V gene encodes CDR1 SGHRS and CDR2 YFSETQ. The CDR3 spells CASTGQGAHSYNEQFF. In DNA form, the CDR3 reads TGCGCCAGCACGGGACAGGGGGCCCACTCCTACAATGAGCAGTTCTTC. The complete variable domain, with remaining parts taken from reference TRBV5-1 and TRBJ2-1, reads KAGVTQTPRYLIKTRGQQVTLSCSPISGHRSVSWYQQTPGQGLQFLFEYFSETQRNKGNFPGRFSGRQFSNSRSEMNVSTLELGDSALYLCASTGQGAHSYNEQFFGPGTRLTVL.

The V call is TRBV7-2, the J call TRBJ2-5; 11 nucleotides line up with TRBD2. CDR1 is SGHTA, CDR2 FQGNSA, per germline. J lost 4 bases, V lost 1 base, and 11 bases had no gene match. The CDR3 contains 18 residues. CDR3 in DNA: TGTGCCAGCAGCTTAGGATTGGTAGCGGGAGGGAGGGGAGAGACCCAGTACTTC. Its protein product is CASSLGLVAGGRGETQYF.

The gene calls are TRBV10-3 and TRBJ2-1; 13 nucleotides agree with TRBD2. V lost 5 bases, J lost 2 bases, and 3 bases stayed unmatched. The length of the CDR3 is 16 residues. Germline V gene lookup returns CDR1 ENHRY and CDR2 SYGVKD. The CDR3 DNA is TGTGCCATCAGTCAGACTAGCGGGAGGCCCTACAATGAGCAGTTCTTC. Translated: CAISQTSGRPYNEQFF.

The CDR3 spells CASSLVPSGTSTDTQYF. As DNA, the CDR3 is TGTGCCAGCAGCTTAGTGCCTAGCGGGACAAGCACAGATACGCAGTATTTT. The J gene is TRBJ2-3, the V gene TRBV5-4; 9 bases map to TRBD2. The CDR3 is 17 amino acids. The trim removed 2 bases at V and 0 bases at J, leaving 7 bases unmatched. CDR1 is SGHNT, CDR2 YYREEE, per germline (reference sequence).

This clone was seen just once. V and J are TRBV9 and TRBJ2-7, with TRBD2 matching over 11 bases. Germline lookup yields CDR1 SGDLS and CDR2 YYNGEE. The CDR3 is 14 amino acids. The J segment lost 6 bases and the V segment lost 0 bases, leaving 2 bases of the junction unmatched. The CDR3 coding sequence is TGTGCCAGCAGCGTAGCCCTAGCGGGAGGCGAGCAGTACTTC. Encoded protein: CASSVALAGGEQYF.

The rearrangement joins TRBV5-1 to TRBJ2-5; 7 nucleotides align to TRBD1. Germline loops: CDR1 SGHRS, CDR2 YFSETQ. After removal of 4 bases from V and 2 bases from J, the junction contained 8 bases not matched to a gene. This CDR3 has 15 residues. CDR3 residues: CASSLGQVVQETQYF. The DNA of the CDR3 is TGCGCCAGCAGCCTCGGACAGGTCGTTCAAGAGACCCAGTACTTC.

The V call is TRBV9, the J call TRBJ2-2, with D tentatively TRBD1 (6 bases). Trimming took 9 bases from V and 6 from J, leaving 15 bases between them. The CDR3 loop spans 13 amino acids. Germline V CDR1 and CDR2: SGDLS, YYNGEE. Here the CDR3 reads CATGTGIPGELFF. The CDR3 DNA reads TGTGCCACCGGAACAGGGATCCCCGGGGAGCTGTTTTTT.

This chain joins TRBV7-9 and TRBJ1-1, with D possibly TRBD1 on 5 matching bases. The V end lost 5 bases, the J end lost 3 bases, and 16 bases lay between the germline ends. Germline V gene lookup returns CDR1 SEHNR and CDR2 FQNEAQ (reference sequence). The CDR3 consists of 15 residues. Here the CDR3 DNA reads TGTGCCAGCAGCACTATCGGCGGGGGGGACACTGAAGCTTTCTTT. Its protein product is CASSTIGGGDTEAFF.

The CDR3 DNA reads TGTGCCAGCAGTGGATTGGGCGGGAATAAGTACAATGAGCAGTTCTTC. It yields the protein CASSGLGGNKYNEQFF. The chain recombines TRBV28 with TRBJ2-1, with a tentative D call TRBD2 (6 bases). Trimming left V 5 bases short and J 4 bases short, with 18 bases between. The germline V gene encodes CDR1 MDHEN and CDR2 SYDVKM. The CDR3 spans 16 residues.